Listed here is a single T cell receptor beta chain. The antigen is not known. Documented treatment: around 19 received Ad26.COV2.S at low or high dose, single or two shots; 5 received placebo; per-sample allocation not given. At day 63 after the first vaccine or placebo injection, samples were drawn. Boston provided a donor who was an adult aged 18-55 years. The germline V gene encodes CDR1 MNHEY and CDR2 SMNVEV (reference sequence). CDR3 length equals 14 residues. The V end was cut by 4 bases, the J end by 7 bases, with 16 bases between. This specimen belongs to a study of Ad26.COV2.S vaccination and SARS-CoV-2 variants. Study results and caveats: Comparable non-spike TCR breadth was observed in vaccine and placebo recipients. Breadth, reportedly substantial, characterized the spike-specific CD8+ and CD4+ T cell responses after vaccination.

TCRdb's copy holds only in-frame clones and misses some; the assay was immunoSEQ multiplex PCR. Found here are 300,000 to 400,000 clones, about 89% of them singletons; the top ten hold around 5%. This material consisted of peripheral blood, taken in a trial of Ad26.COV2.S vaccine versus placebo. This sequence joins TRBV27 and TRBJ2-5, with D maybe TRBD1 (8 bases). The receptor was derived from a person aged 18-65 years who received the Ad26.COV2.S COVID-19 vaccine or a placebo. CDR3 sequence reads: CASSSLTGGGTQYF. The CDR3 nucleotides are TGTGCCAGCAGTTCCCTTACAGGGGGGGGGACCCAGTACTTC.